Below, 21 T cell receptor beta chains from the same sample are listed, as sequenced in a study of blood T cells in healthy people across ages. The use of a sample-barcoded 5' primer and a J-beta primer mix characterized a second PCR of about 7 to 12 cycles. TCRdb redid the calling of the 5' RACE reads with MiXCR, one entry per CDR3 protein. This table holds roughly 900,000 distinct CDR3 sequences, under 30% found once. Sequencing input: blood. These receptors were taken from a woman aged 80 or older in good health.

This clonotype has a handful of counts. The chain combines TRBV5-1 with TRBJ1-1; TRBD1 aligns across 8 bases. V shed 4 bases and J 11 bases; nucleotides not matched to a gene: 19. From germline, CDR1 is SGHRS and CDR2 YFSETQ. The CDR3 spans 16 residues. DNA for the CDR3: TGCGCCAGCAGCGGGGGTCCGGACAGGGTCCAGGGTAACGCTTTCTTT. It translates to CASSGGPDRVQGNAFF.

This clonotype has ten or more counts. This rearrangement joins TRBV6-2 or TRBV6-3 to TRBJ2-1, with 9 bases identical to TRBD1. V dropped 5 bases and J dropped 6; count of bases not matched to a gene: 20. Germline V gene data show CDR1 as MNHEY and CDR2 as SVGEGT. The CDR3 has 19 amino acids. The CDR3 here is CASSQSKPRGTGISNEQFF. CDR3 coding DNA: TGTGCCAGCAGTCAATCTAAACCTCGCGGGACAGGGATCTCCAATGAGCAGTTCTTC.

Comment on this clonotype: A much larger clone differs from this one at a single base, so this may be a read error. Here the CDR3 reads CASRTGAGHPDTQYF. In DNA, the CDR3 is TGTGCCAGCAGGACCGGGGCAGGGCACCCAGATACGCAGTATTTT. The chain links TRBV6-1 to TRBJ2-3; D possibly uses TRBD1 or TRBD2 (5 bases each). This CDR3 is built from 15 residues. In germline, CDR1 is MNHNS, CDR2 SASEGT. The V gene lost 6 bases and the J gene lost 4 bases, with 17 bases spanning the gap.

The chain recombines TRBV3-1 with TRBJ2-3; 14 bases agree with TRBD2. Per the germline V gene, CDR1 is LGHDT and CDR2 is YNNKEL (reference sequence). This CDR3 comprises 20 residues. The junction had 11 bases not matched to a gene; V was cut back by 0 bases and J by 3 bases. CDR3 protein: CASSQEFRGLAGVLTDTQYF. Written as DNA, the CDR3 is TGTGCCAGCAGCCAAGAATTCCGGGGACTAGCGGGGGTGCTTACAGATACGCAGTATTTT.

This clonotype has only a few counts. A much larger clone lies a single base off, so this may be a read error. This chain connects TRBV11-2 to TRBJ2-7, with D possibly matching TRBD1 (5 bases). CDR1 and CDR2 (germline): SGHAT, FQNNGV. The CDR3 runs to 13 residues. V was clipped by 5 bases and J by 4 bases, with 12 bases between them. CDR3 coding DNA: TGTGCCAGCAGCCGTCAGGGTTGTTACGAGCAGTACTTC. It encodes CASSRQGCYEQYF.

This clonotype was detected a few times. The DNA of the CDR3 is TGCAGTGCTAGACGGGACATGAACACTGAAGCTTTCTTT. Translating it yields CSARRDMNTEAFF. The V and J genes are TRBV20-1 and TRBJ1-1; maybe TRBD1 (6 bases). The CDR3 consists of 13 residues. Germline CDR1 and CDR2: DFQATT and SNEGSKA (reference sequence). V lost 2 bases and J lost 0, with 7 bases in between.

This rearrangement joins TRBV20-1 to TRBJ2-5; TRBD2 aligns across 14 bases. V lost 3 bases and J lost 5; bases outside the gene matches: 5. Germline V lookup: CDR1 DFQATT, CDR2 SNEGSKA (reference sequence). The CDR3 is 15 amino acids. This chain's CDR3 is CSASEGLAGVETQYF. The CDR3 DNA is TGCAGTGCTAGCGAGGGACTAGCGGGGGTTGAGACCCAGTACTTC.

This clonotype was detected many times. CDR3: CASEVNNREETQYF. The CDR3 DNA follows: TGTGCCAGCGAAGTAAACAACAGGGAAGAGACCCAGTACTTC. The genes are TRBV6-4 and TRBJ2-5, with D maybe TRBD1 (6 bases). V lost 8 bases, J lost 3 bases, and 16 bases lay in between. This CDR3 contains 14 residues. Germline values: CDR1 MRHNA, CDR2 SNTAGT.

This clonotype was observed many times. This sequence joins TRBV6-1 and TRBJ2-7; D tentatively fits TRBD1 or TRBD2 (5 bases each). This CDR3 is 15 amino acids long. V shed 3 bases and J shed 2 bases, with 14 bases lying between them. Germline CDR1 MNHNS, CDR2 SASEGT. CDR3 loop: CASSDLTGLPYEQYF. CDR3 coding DNA: TGTGCCAGCAGTGACCTGACGGGGCTCCCCTACGAGCAGTACTTC.

This clonotype has a handful of counts. The genes are TRBV5-1 and TRBJ2-1, with a tentative D call TRBD1 (6 bases). Trimming left V 0 bases short and J 7 bases short, with 11 bases between. Germline loops: CDR1 SGHRS, CDR2 YFSETQ. There are 14 residues in the CDR3. The CDR3 sequence is CASSLDRAWNEQFF. The CDR3 DNA reads TGCGCCAGCAGCTTGGACAGGGCTTGGAATGAGCAGTTCTTC.

As for this clonotype: A much larger clone lies a single base off, so this may be a read error. The J gene is TRBJ2-3, the V gene TRBV12-3 or TRBV12-4; maybe TRBD1 (5 bases). CDR3 length: 13 residues. The V end was cut by 2 bases, the J end by 10 bases, with 13 bases between. Here the CDR3 DNA reads TGTGCCAGCAGTTTACAGGGCCCTGATGCGCAGTATTTT. It yields the protein CASSLQGPDAQYF.

This clonotype was seen ten or more times. V and J are TRBV6-5 and TRBJ2-5; TRBD2 matches 7 bases. CDR3 length: 15 amino acids. V gave up 0 bases and J gave up 5 bases; unmatched junction bases: 6. CDR1 MNHEY and CDR2 SVGAGI come from the germline V gene. This CDR3 reads CASSYSWGEGETQYF. The CDR3 nucleotides are TGTGCCAGCAGTTACTCTTGGGGGGAGGGGGAGACCCAGTACTTC.

This chain joins TRBV20-1 and TRBJ2-7; D is perhaps TRBD1 (5 bases). This CDR3 comprises 13 residues. The V gene lost 3 bases and the J gene lost 2 bases, with 11 bases spanning the gap. Per the germline V gene, CDR1 is DFQATT and CDR2 is SNEGSKA (reference sequence). The CDR3 is CSASSRAAYEQYF. The CDR3 nucleotides are TGCAGTGCTAGTAGCAGGGCCGCCTACGAGCAGTACTTC.

The table lists this clonotype with many counts. CDR3 sequence reads: CASSQDRAGGTDTQYF. The CDR3, as DNA: TGCGCCAGCAGCCAAGATCGAGCGGGGGGCACAGATACGCAGTATTTT. V usage is TRBV4-3 and J usage is TRBJ2-3, with 8 positions matching TRBD2. V dropped 0 bases and J dropped 1; count of bases not matched to a gene: 3. CDR3 length: 16 amino acids. From germline, CDR1 is LGHNA and CDR2 YSLEER.

This clonotype showed up just a few times. The J gene is TRBJ2-3, the V gene TRBV6-5, with 14 positions matching TRBD2. The V gene's germline CDR1 is MNHEY and CDR2 SVGAGI. CDR3 length equals 16 residues. J lost 3 bases, V lost 5 bases, and 4 bases had no gene match. This CDR3 is CASSKTSGGATDTQYF. The CDR3 region has the DNA TGTGCCAGCAGTAAGACTAGCGGGGGGGCGACAGATACGCAGTATTTT.

The chain has TRBV27 and TRBJ2-7; D not certain. The CDR3 covers 13 residues. V was trimmed by 7 bases and J by 2 bases, leaving 12 bases between them. Germline V gene sequence: CDR1 MNHEY, CDR2 SMNVEV (reference sequence). The CDR3 DNA reads as TGTGCCAGCACTCATTCAAGACCCTACGAGCAGTACTTC. Its translation is CASTHSRPYEQYF.

The chain couples TRBV30 to TRBJ1-6, with D maybe TRBD1 (5 bases). Trimming removed 2 bases at V and 9 bases at J, with 23 bases between. The CDR3 covers 17 residues. CDR1 is GTSNPN and CDR2 is SVGIG in the germline V gene (reference sequence). The CDR3 is CAWSKDQGYTWGSPLHF. The CDR3, as DNA: TGTGCCTGGAGTAAGGATCAGGGTTACACTTGGGGTTCACCCCTCCACTTT.

This clonotype was detected many times. V is TRBV20-1 and J is TRBJ1-2, with 10 positions matching TRBD1. Germline V CDR1 and CDR2: DFQATT, SNEGSKA (reference sequence). This CDR3 contains 15 residues. Trimming took 3 bases from V and 8 from J; bases not matched to a gene: 12. In DNA, the CDR3 is TGCAGTGCTAGCCAAGACAGGGGGCGCCGTACGGGCTACACCTTC. Translating it yields CSASQDRGRRTGYTF.

Only a few counts were recorded for this clonotype. The rearrangement links TRBV2 to TRBJ1-6, with 8 bases identical to TRBD1. The CDR3 length is 14 residues. Germline CDR1 and CDR2: SNHLY and FYNNEI. V shed 7 bases and J 9 bases; nucleotides not matched to a gene: 8. CDR3 sequence reads: CASNIQGVSSPLHF. CDR3 nucleotides: TGTGCCAGCAATATACAGGGGGTTTCTTCACCCCTCCACTTT. The full variable domain, in which reference TRBV2 and TRBJ1-6 provide the parts outside the CDR3, is EPEVTQTPSHQVTQMGQEVILRCVPISNHLYFYWYRQILGQKVEFLVSFYNNEISEKSEIFDDQFSVERPDGSNFTLKIRSTKLEDSAMYFCASNIQGVSSPLHFGNGTRLTVT.

This clonotype came up many times. This sequence may be a read error, since a much larger clone differs from it by one base. V usage is TRBV6-5 and J usage is TRBJ2-3; no clear D. Trimming shortened V by 6 bases and J by 2 bases, and 3 bases separated the two germline ends. Germline lookup yields CDR1 MNHEY and CDR2 SVGAGI. The CDR3 sequence is 11 residues long. The CDR3, as DNA: TGTGCCAGCAGGTACACAGATACGCAGTATTTT. Translation: CASRYTDTQYF.

With respect to this clonotype: This may be a read error, as it is one base from a much larger clone. The chain couples TRBV5-1 to TRBJ2-1; 7 bases match TRBD1. Germline CDR1 SGHRS, CDR2 YFSETQ. The V gene end was trimmed by 1 base and the J gene end by 6 bases; junction bases not matched to a gene: 7. CDR3 size: 15 residues. The CDR3 DNA reads as TGCGCCAGCAGCTTGCGGGGACAGTTCTGCAATGAGCAGTTCTTC. Its protein is CASSLRGQFCNEQFF. Full variable domain (outside the CDR3, taken from reference TRBV5-1 and TRBJ2-1): KAGVTQTPRYLIKTRGQQVTLSCSPISGHRSVSWYQQTPGQGLQFLFEYFSETQRNKGNFPGRFSGRQFSNSRSEMNVSTLELGDSALYLCASSLRGQFCNEQFFGPGTRLTVL.